The clone carrying this TCR beta chain is judged medium-sized (0.01 to 0.1%). Its antigen is unidentified. Time point here: sample taken at primary tumor resection. The data are from a study of spatial heterogeneity in lung cancer. The wider study: Raw sequencing reads included, on average, more than eight appearances of each unique TCR and UMI combination. Study conclusions and caveats: The study found that expanded intratumoral alpha and beta TCR counts tracked tumor mutation counts.

The germline V gene has CDR1 DFQATT and CDR2 SNEGSKA (reference sequence). This CDR3 has 16 amino acids. The V segment lost 0 bases and the J segment 6 bases; nucleotides outside the gene matches: 11. TCRdb re-called the 5' RACE reads with MiXCR, one entry per CDR3 protein. The sample has thousands of distinct CDR3 sequences; approximately 35% are singletons. The chain is built from TRBV20-1 and TRBJ2-7, with 10 nucleotides matching TRBD2. This receptor was identified in a male donor with early-stage non-small cell lung cancer. The input for sequencing was lung tumor tissue, taken at surgery. The CDR3 DNA sequence: TGCAGTGCTAGAGATCTGAGTAGCGGGAGGAAAGGCGAGCAGTACTTC. It specifies CSARDLSSGRKGEQYF.